This TCR beta chain appears in the sequencing data of a study of cytomegalovirus exposure and HLA in healthy donors. Study summary: The platform used for the 120 or so validation repertoires matched that of the roughly 700 first-cohort repertoires, a later analysis reported. The study's findings and limits: Researchers catalogued 164 TCR beta chains as cytomegalovirus-associated. Most TCR sequences were uncommon, yet certain public TCRs appeared in many donors.

Of note for this clone: Its matching antigen is unknown.

Profiling relied on immunoSEQ multiplex PCR, and the TCRdb table lists in-frame clones only, not all of them. In the table there are approximately 160,000 clones, roughly 91% of which are singletons. The germline V gene encodes CDR1 SQVTM and CDR2 ANQGSEA. V lost 5 bases and J lost 3; bases outside the gene matches: 1. The CDR3 extends over 13 amino acids. While the first cohort had 700 or so subjects, the donors belonged to the separate validation cohort of 100 to 150 subjects. Sequencing used PBMCs. The chain couples TRBV29-1 to TRBJ2-2; 9 nucleotides line up with TRBD1. The sequence derives from a man aged 18 to 29 in good health and CMV-seropositive. CDR3 coding DNA: TGCAGCGTTTGGACAGGGGACACCGGGGAGCTGTTTTTT. This gives the protein CSVWTGDTGELFF.